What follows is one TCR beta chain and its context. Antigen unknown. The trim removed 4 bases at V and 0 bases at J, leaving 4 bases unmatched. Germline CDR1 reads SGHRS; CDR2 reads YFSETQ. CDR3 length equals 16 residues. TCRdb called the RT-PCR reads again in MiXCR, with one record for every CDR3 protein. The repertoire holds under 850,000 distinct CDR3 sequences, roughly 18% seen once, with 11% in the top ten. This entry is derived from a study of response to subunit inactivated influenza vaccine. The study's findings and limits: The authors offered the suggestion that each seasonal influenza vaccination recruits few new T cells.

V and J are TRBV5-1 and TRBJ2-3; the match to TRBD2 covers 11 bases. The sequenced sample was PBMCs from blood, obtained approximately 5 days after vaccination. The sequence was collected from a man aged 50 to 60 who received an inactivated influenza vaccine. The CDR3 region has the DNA TGCGCCAGCAGCAAGGGACTAGCGGCTAGCACAGATACGCAGTATTTT. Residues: CASSKGLAASTDTQYF.